One sample yielded the 22 T cell receptor beta chains listed below, sequenced in a study of shared T cell receptors in the human thymus. Measured with immunoSEQ multiplex PCR; TCRdb has only the in-frame clones, and not every one. The sample has under 450,000 clones, roughly 94% seen once. The sequenced sample consisted of thymocytes. The receptor source for this set is a human donor.

The rearrangement uses TRBV13 and TRBJ1-5; tentatively, D is TRBD1 (5 bases). The CDR3 has 16 residues. Germline V gene data show CDR1 as PRHDT and CDR2 as FYEKMQ (reference sequence). V lost 0 bases and J 4 bases, leaving 13 bases between the germline ends. The CDR3 sequence: CASSLGGTGGNQPQHF. CDR3 nucleotide sequence: TGTGCCAGCAGCTTAGGGGGGACCGGGGGAAATCAGCCCCAGCATTTT.

The rearrangement joins TRBV9 to TRBJ1-4; no clear D gene. V lost 0 bases, J lost 8 bases, and 5 bases lay in between. Germline V gene data show CDR1 as SGDLS and CDR2 as YYNGEE. This CDR3 comprises 12 residues. CDR3 in DNA: TGTGCCAGCAGCGTAGCCCGCGAAAAACTGTTTTTT. It yields the protein CASSVAREKLFF.

The J gene is TRBJ2-1, the V gene TRBV28; TRBD1 is a possible D gene (6 bases). Trimming took 5 bases from V and 0 from J, leaving 23 bases between them. The germline V gene has CDR1 MDHEN and CDR2 SYDVKM. The length of the CDR3 is 19 residues. This chain's CDR3 is CASSPGLRTVKLSYNEQFF. As DNA, the CDR3 is TGTGCCAGCAGTCCGGGGCTAAGGACAGTCAAGCTCTCCTACAATGAGCAGTTCTTC.

This chain links TRBV5-6 with TRBJ2-5, with D perhaps TRBD1 (5 bases). CDR3 length: 14 residues. V was shortened by 3 bases and J by 4 bases, with 13 bases between the two germline ends. Germline assignment: CDR1 SGHDT and CDR2 YYEEEE. The CDR3 is CASSWGRVGETQYF. CDR3 in DNA: TGTGCCAGCAGCTGGGGCAGGGTAGGAGAGACCCAGTACTTC.

The chain couples TRBV5-8 to TRBJ2-1, with 7 bases aligning to TRBD1. The CDR3 loop spans 16 amino acids. Looked up from germline, CDR1 is SGHTS and CDR2 is YDEGEE. Trimming at V came to 4 bases and at J to 2 bases, leaving 9 bases not matched to a gene. This CDR3 is CASSRPGQMTYNEQFF. The CDR3 bases are TGTGCCAGCAGCCGACCGGGACAGATGACCTACAATGAGCAGTTCTTC.

The CDR3 DNA reads TGTGCCAGCAGACAAGCGGACAGCTCTGGGGCCAACGTCCTGACTTTC. It encodes CASRQADSSGANVLTF. J is TRBJ2-6 and V is TRBV11-1, with TRBD1 as a possible D gene (6 bases). Trimming left V 6 bases short and J 0 bases short, with 12 bases between. The germline V gene encodes CDR1 SGHAT and CDR2 FQDESV (reference sequence). The CDR3 totals 16 residues.

V gene TRBV7-6 combines with J gene TRBJ1-1, with 8 bases aligning to TRBD1. Germline loops: CDR1 SGHVS, CDR2 FNYEAQ. The CDR3 has 16 amino acids. Germline trimming cut 5 bases from V and 0 bases from J; bases unmatched to any gene: 8. The CDR3 sequence is CASSPRTGTMNTEAFF. The CDR3 coding sequence is TGTGCCAGCAGCCCTCGGACAGGGACAATGAACACTGAAGCTTTCTTT.

The genes are TRBV27 and TRBJ2-7; D is perhaps TRBD1 (6 bases). The CDR3 totals 13 residues. Per the germline V gene, CDR1 is MNHEY and CDR2 is SMNVEV (reference sequence). V was cut by 2 bases and J by 4 bases, with 9 bases left in between. The CDR3 DNA reads TGTGCCAGCAGTTTAGGGGGACAATACGAGCAGTACTTC. Its protein product is CASSLGGQYEQYF.

This rearrangement joins TRBV6-6 to TRBJ2-1; TRBD1 is a possible D gene (5 bases). Trimming removed 2 bases from V and 6 bases from J, with 5 bases in between. The CDR3 length is 12 residues. The germline V gene has CDR1 MNHNY and CDR2 SVGAGI (reference sequence). The CDR3 nucleotides are TGTGCCAGCAGTTACAGGGGCAATGAGCAGTTCTTC. Protein sequence: CASSYRGNEQFF.

The chain has TRBV2 and TRBJ2-5, with 7 bases aligning to TRBD2. The trim removed 10 bases at V and 3 bases at J, leaving 11 bases unmatched. The CDR3 has 14 residues. Germline CDR1 and CDR2: SNHLY and FYNNEI. The CDR3, as DNA: TGTGCCATCGACGGCGAGCGGGATGAAGAGACCCAGTACTTC. Encoded protein: CAIDGERDEETQYF.

The chain recombines TRBV6-1 with TRBJ1-1; D is perhaps TRBD1 (5 bases). Looked up from germline, CDR1 is MNHNS and CDR2 is SASEGT. There are 15 residues in the CDR3. The V end lost 1 base, the J end lost 5 bases, and 14 bases lay between the germline ends. The CDR3 loop reads CASSEGSGEGTEAFF. For the CDR3, the DNA is TGTGCCAGCAGTGAAGGGAGCGGGGAGGGGACTGAAGCTTTCTTT.

The J gene is TRBJ2-7, the V gene TRBV28, with 8 bases that match TRBD1. Per germline, CDR1 MDHEN and CDR2 SYDVKM. The junction had 11 bases not matched to a gene; V was cut back by 7 bases and J by 0 bases. This CDR3 spans 16 amino acids. DNA of the CDR3: TGTGCCAGCAAGTTTAGTTCGGACAGGGTCTCCTACGAGCAGTACTTC. This codes for CASKFSSDRVSYEQYF.

The chain has TRBV30 and TRBJ2-1, with 10 bases lining up with TRBD2. Trimming cost V 3 bases and J 0 bases; bases outside gene matches: 5. CDR3 length equals 16 residues. Germline-derived CDR1 and CDR2 are GTSNPN and SVGIG (reference sequence). The CDR3 region has the DNA TGTGCCTGGAGCCTAGCGGGAGAGAGCTCCTACAATGAGCAGTTCTTC. Translating it yields CAWSLAGESSYNEQFF.

This rearrangement joins TRBV7-9 to TRBJ2-1; 7 bases match TRBD2. Losses at the gene ends were 2 bases for V and 4 bases for J; bases not matched to a gene: 8. Germline V gene sequence: CDR1 SEHNR, CDR2 FQNEAQ (reference sequence). The CDR3 has 16 residues. The CDR3 here is CASSLIRLADYNEQFF. CDR3 DNA sequence: TGTGCCAGCAGCTTAATTAGACTAGCCGATTACAATGAGCAGTTCTTC.

This sequence joins TRBV28 and TRBJ2-3, with 9 bases aligning to TRBD2. Losses at the gene ends were 3 bases for V and 1 base for J; bases not matched to a gene: 26. Germline loops: CDR1 MDHEN, CDR2 SYDVKM. This CDR3 spans 23 amino acids. The CDR3 DNA follows: TGTGCCAGCAGTTTTAGTTGGTCTGAACGGGTGGCTAGCGGGAAAGCCCGCACAGATACGCAGTATTTT. Its translation: CASSFSWSERVASGKARTDTQYF.

This chain joins TRBV30 and TRBJ1-5; D unresolved. V was cut by 1 base and J by 5 bases, with 12 bases left in between. Germline CDR1 is GTSNPN and CDR2 is SVGIG (reference sequence). There are 14 residues in the CDR3. CDR3 residues: CAWSGVTLHQPQHF. The CDR3 coding sequence is TGTGCCTGGAGTGGGGTAACTCTTCATCAGCCCCAGCATTTT.

V usage is TRBV28 and J usage is TRBJ2-1; a possible D gene is TRBD2 (6 bases). This CDR3 is built from 12 residues. The germline V gene encodes CDR1 MDHEN and CDR2 SYDVKM. V lost 7 bases and J 15 bases, leaving 19 bases between the germline ends. CDR3 region: CASTLWGDKWFF. The CDR3, as DNA: TGTGCCAGCACTCTTTGGGGGGATAAGTGGTTCTTC.

This clone was seen only once. V usage is TRBV19 and J usage is TRBJ2-7, with D perhaps matching TRBD1 (8 bases). Germline loops: CDR1 LNHDA, CDR2 SQIVND (reference sequence). The CDR3 runs to 14 residues. V was shortened by 8 bases and J by 3 bases, with 17 bases between the two germline ends. CDR3 loop: CASRGAGQDYEQYF. The CDR3 region has the DNA TGTGCCAGTCGGGGGGCGGGACAGGACTACGAGCAGTACTTC.

This clone was seen only once. This chain joins TRBV28 and TRBJ1-1; D perhaps matches TRBD1 (5 bases). CDR1 is MDHEN, CDR2 SYDVKM, per germline. CDR3 size: 16 residues. Trimming removed 5 bases from V and 0 bases from J, with 16 bases in between. CDR3 in DNA: TGTGCCAGCAGTCTACGGGGGGTGGCAATGAACACTGAAGCTTTCTTT. This sequence encodes CASSLRGVAMNTEAFF.

The V and J genes are TRBV4-1 and TRBJ1-3; D is unresolved. CDR1 and CDR2 from the germline V gene are MGHRA and YSYEKL. The CDR3 contains 17 residues. Trimming took 0 bases from V and 0 from J, leaving 12 bases between them. CDR3 sequence reads: CASSQDLRKDSGNTIYF. The CDR3 DNA reads as TGCGCCAGCAGCCAAGATCTCAGGAAAGACTCTGGAAACACCATATATTTT.

This chain links TRBV11-2 with TRBJ2-1; 8 nucleotides agree with TRBD2. Germline assignment: CDR1 SGHAT and CDR2 FQNNGV. With 5 bases clipped from V and 5 bases from J, the junction kept 8 bases outside the gene matches. CDR3 length: 15 residues. CDR3 DNA: TGTGCCAGCAGCCCCGCTAGCGGGTCGGACAATGAGCAGTTCTTC. Residues: CASSPASGSDNEQFF. Drawing the rest from reference TRBV11-2 and TRBJ2-1, the complete variable domain is EAGVAQSPRYKIIEKRQSVAFWCNPISGHATLYWYQQILGQGPKLLIQFQNNGVVDDSQLPKDRFSAERLKGVDSTLKIQPAKLEDSAVYLCASSPASGSDNEQFFGPGTRLTVL.

The chain carries TRBV4-1 and TRBJ1-5; tentatively, D is TRBD1 (6 bases). The germline V and J ends were trimmed by 0 bases and 7 bases, with 13 bases remaining between them. CDR1 MGHRA and CDR2 YSYEKL come from the germline V gene. The CDR3 sequence is 15 residues long. This CDR3 reads CASSQDGRGRQPQHF. The CDR3 nucleotides are TGCGCCAGCAGCCAAGATGGGCGGGGGCGGCAGCCCCAGCATTTT.